This T cell receptor beta chain stems from a study of shared clonotypes between healthy human individuals. Overall study context: Donors, aged 18 to 49, were a couple of women and a few men.

This clone appeared once. Its matching antigen is unknown. Study-wide results and caveats: It was expected that sequencing depth would affect clonotype sharing among donors. Naive subsets, compared against memory subsets, generally had larger estimated richness values.

The CD8 memory sample joined CD45RO+ cells and CCR7-negative CD45RA+ cells. CDR1 LGHNT and CDR2 FRNRAP come from the germline V gene. V was pared by 3 bases and J by 1 base, with 9 bases between. The CDR3 consists of 14 residues. Only in-frame clones appear in the TCRdb table, and some are missing; sequencing was by immunoSEQ multiplex PCR. This table holds about 380,000 clones, 90% to 98% found once. Sequencing was done on a sample of memory CD8+ T cells sorted from blood. Subset of the sample: CD45RO+ cells pooled with CCR7-negative TemRA cells. V is TRBV12-5 and J is TRBJ1-2; D unclear. The source is a man aged 25 to 40 in good health. The CDR3 bases are TGTGCTAGTGGTTTCGCATGGGGTAACTATGGCTACACCTTC. Amino acids: CASGFAWGNYGYTF.